One and the same sample provided the 30 T cell receptor beta chains below, sequenced in a study of blood T cells in healthy people across ages. Next came a second PCR, run for roughly 6 to 11 cycles, which used a sample-barcoded 5' primer along with a J-beta primer mix. TCRdb independently ran MiXCR on the 5' RACE reads; one entry per CDR3 protein. The data hold almost 300,000 distinct CDR3 sequences, with around 29% observed a single time. The sample consisted of blood. The source of these receptors is a woman aged 70 to 79 in good health.

This clonotype was picked up a small number of times. The genes are TRBV3-1 and TRBJ1-2, with TRBD1 matching 9 bases. Germline CDR1 is LGHDT and CDR2 is YNNKEL (reference sequence). CDR3 length: 16 amino acids. J lost 8 bases, V lost 4 bases, and 14 bases had no gene match. CDR3 bases: TGTGCCAGCAGCCTACAACCGGGACAGGGTGTAAAAGGCTACACCTTC. As protein: CASSLQPGQGVKGYTF.

This clonotype is a singleton in its sample. The chain is built from TRBV28 and TRBJ2-1, with 9 bases aligning to TRBD2. The CDR3 has 16 amino acids. The germline V gene has CDR1 MDHEN and CDR2 SYDVKM. The J segment lost 0 bases and the V segment lost 3 bases, leaving 3 bases of the junction unmatched. In DNA form, the CDR3 reads TGTGCCAGCAGTTTTCGTAGCGGGAGCTCCTACAATGAGCAGTTCTTC. Translation gives CASSFRSGSSYNEQFF.

The table lists this clonotype with a few counts. J is TRBJ2-3 and V is TRBV2; the D gene is possibly TRBD2 (6 bases). The CDR3 spans 14 residues. V dropped 6 bases and J dropped 0 bases, with 10 bases sitting between them. Germline CDR1 reads SNHLY; CDR2 reads FYNNEI. CDR3 protein: CASRSGTSTDTQYF. CDR3 DNA sequence: TGTGCCAGCAGGTCTGGGACTAGCACAGATACGCAGTATTTT.

CDR3 DNA: TGTGCCAGCAGTGGACCTATCTCTGGAAACACCATATATTTT. Residues: CASSGPISGNTIYF. V usage is TRBV2 and J usage is TRBJ1-3, with D unresolved. Germline V CDR1 and CDR2: SNHLY, FYNNEI. The CDR3 covers 14 residues. Trimming took 4 bases from V and 0 from J, leaving 7 bases between them.

This chain uses TRBV20-1 with TRBJ1-2; D is perhaps TRBD1 (6 bases). Germline CDR1 reads DFQATT; CDR2 reads SNEGSKA (reference sequence). This CDR3 has 12 amino acids. The V and J ends lost 5 bases and 0 bases respectively, with 7 bases between them. CDR3 nucleotide sequence: TGCAGTGCTGGACAGCCTAACTATGGCTACACCTTC. It specifies CSAGQPNYGYTF.

The chain links TRBV12-3 or TRBV12-4 to TRBJ2-5; possibly TRBD1 for D (5 bases). The CDR3 sequence is 14 residues long. V was clipped by 6 bases and J by 5 bases, with 16 bases between them. The chain's CDR3 is CASRPRRGRETQYF. The CDR3 bases are TGTGCCAGCAGACCTCGAAGGGGCCGGGAGACCCAGTACTTC.

The chain combines TRBV6-1 with TRBJ1-5; a possible D gene is TRBD1 (5 bases). In germline, CDR1 is MNHNS, CDR2 SASEGT. This CDR3 has 13 residues. V was clipped by 11 bases and J by 4 bases, with 15 bases between them. The CDR3 region is CAGGERYNQPQHF. The CDR3 region has the DNA TGTGCCGGGGGGGAGAGATATAATCAGCCCCAGCATTTT.

This clonotype came up many times. The V call is TRBV29-1, the J call TRBJ2-5; D not certain. Trimming took off 5 bases at V and 2 bases at J, with 15 bases between the two ends. The CDR3 spans 14 residues. Germline V gene data show CDR1 as SQVTM and CDR2 as ANQGSEA. CDR3 region: CSVTLYPKQETQYF. The CDR3 nucleotides read TGCAGCGTTACGCTATATCCAAAACAAGAGACCCAGTACTTC. Combining the CDR3 with reference TRBV29-1 and TRBJ2-5 gives the whole variable domain SAVISQKPSRDICQRGTSLTIQCQVDSQVTMMFWYRQQPGQSLTLIATANQGSEATYESGFVIDKFPISRPNLTFSTLTVSNMSPEDSSIYLCSVTLYPKQETQYFGPGTRLLVL.

This clonotype has just a few counts. At one of its ends the junction is not consistent with the germline gene, which may arise from a read error. The chain combines TRBV6-6 with TRBJ2-5; D is undetermined. The J call may be wrong; the DNA end is better matched by TRBJ2-1. The CDR3 runs to 14 residues. The germline CDR1 and CDR2 sequences are MNHNY and SVGAGI (reference sequence). This CDR3 reads CASSSPNRNNGQFF. The CDR3 coding sequence is TGTGCCAGCAGTTCCCCTAACCGGAACAATGGGCAGTTCTTC.

V usage is TRBV10-1 and J usage is TRBJ2-3, with no clear D. The V and J ends lost 5 bases and 0 bases respectively, with 9 bases between them. This CDR3 is 14 amino acids long. Germline CDR1 and CDR2: WNHNN and SYGVQD (reference sequence). CDR3 coding DNA: TGCGCCAGCAGTTACGGGTCTAGCACAGATACGCAGTATTTT. Translating gives CASSYGSSTDTQYF.

This clonotype came up many times. The V call is TRBV28, the J call TRBJ2-7, with 9 positions matching TRBD1. After removal of 1 base from V and 2 bases from J, the junction contained 6 bases not matched to a gene. The V gene's germline CDR1 is MDHEN and CDR2 SYDVKM. This CDR3 region has 16 residues. The CDR3 coding sequence is TGTGCCAGCAGTTTATTCTCGGGACAGGGACCCTACGAGCAGTACTTC. Protein product: CASSLFSGQGPYEQYF.

V is TRBV3-1 and J is TRBJ2-1; no clear D gene. With 5 bases removed from V and 7 bases from J, the gap between germline ends came to 6 bases. Germline assignment: CDR1 LGHDT and CDR2 YNNKEL (reference sequence). The CDR3 runs 11 residues. CDR3 nucleotides: TGTGCCAGCAGCTTTGATAATGAGCAGTTCTTC. It specifies CASSFDNEQFF.

This clonotype was counted only a few times. The V and J genes are TRBV21-1 and TRBJ1-2; the table's D gene call, TRBD1, was not cross checked with the DNA. TRBV21-1 counts as a pseudogene. This CDR3 spans 16 amino acids. CDR3 bases: TGTGCCAGCAGCTCCTGGGGGGGACTCCCCCTCTATGGCTACACCTTC. Protein: CASSSWGGLPLYGYTF.

The DNA for the CDR3 is TGCAGCGTTGGCACCCCCGGTTGGGGCCAAGGCGAGACCCAGTACTTC. Translation: CSVGTPGWGQGETQYF. The gene calls are TRBV29-1 and TRBJ2-5; the D gene is possibly TRBD1 (5 bases). V shed 4 bases and J shed 5 bases, with 23 bases lying between them. The CDR3 runs to 16 residues. Germline V gene lookup returns CDR1 SQVTM and CDR2 ANQGSEA.

V and J are TRBV12-3 or TRBV12-4 and TRBJ2-4; no reliable D call. V was trimmed by 3 bases and J by 3 bases, leaving 12 bases between them. The CDR3 is 15 residues long. The DNA of the CDR3 is TGTGCCAGCAGTTTCCACAGCAATGACAAAAACATTCAGTACTTC. It translates to CASSFHSNDKNIQYF.

This chain links TRBV10-3 with TRBJ2-1; 14 bases match TRBD2. The junction had 8 bases not matched to a gene; V was cut back by 10 bases and J by 9 bases. Germline CDR1 reads ENHRY; CDR2 reads SYGVKD. CDR3 size: 14 residues. The chain's CDR3 is CASSGTSGSSEQFF. CDR3 in DNA: TGTGCCAGTAGTGGGACTAGCGGGAGTAGTGAGCAGTTCTTC.

The V call is TRBV7-6, the J call TRBJ1-4; 8 bases align to TRBD1. CDR1 SGHVS and CDR2 FNYEAQ come from the germline V gene. The CDR3 spans 19 residues. V shed 8 bases, J shed 0 bases, and the junction held 17 bases outside the gene matches. DNA for the CDR3: TGTGCCAGCGGGCGAATGAGGGGACAGGCGAAAACAACTAATGAAAAACTGTTTTTT. As protein: CASGRMRGQAKTTNEKLFF.

The chain has TRBV29-1 and TRBJ2-3; D perhaps matches TRBD2 (6 bases). This CDR3 is built from 14 residues. Germline assignment: CDR1 SQVTM and CDR2 ANQGSEA. Deletions cut 4 bases from V and 5 bases from J, with 16 bases between. CDR3 loop: CSVAWPSGGDTQYF. The CDR3 coding sequence is TGCAGCGTTGCCTGGCCCTCCGGGGGAGATACGCAGTATTTT.

This clonotype occurred a few times. The CDR3, as DNA: TGTGCCAGTAGTCATACAGGGCCCAATCAGCCCCAGCATTTT. Translated: CASSHTGPNQPQHF. The chain couples TRBV19 to TRBJ1-5, with a weak D call TRBD1 (6 bases). Germline V gene lookup returns CDR1 LNHDA and CDR2 SQIVND (reference sequence). V was trimmed by 5 bases and J by 3 bases, leaving 11 bases between them. The CDR3 has 14 amino acids.

The rearrangement joins TRBV3-1 to TRBJ1-1; D is ambiguous. Trimming took 4 bases from V and 6 from J, leaving 12 bases between them. Germline CDR1 reads LGHDT; CDR2 reads YNNKEL (reference sequence). This CDR3 comprises 13 residues. This CDR3 reads CASSPSGPSEAFF. The DNA for the CDR3 is TGTGCCAGCAGCCCCTCCGGCCCCTCTGAAGCTTTCTTT.

In its sample, this clonotype was seen a few times. The chain employs TRBV12-3 or TRBV12-4 and TRBJ1-4, with a weak D call TRBD1 (5 bases). The CDR3 contains 16 residues. V was cut by 3 bases and J by 8 bases, with 19 bases left in between. The DNA for the CDR3 is TGTGCCAGCAGTTTTTGGGGGGACCCGGAGGGCGAAAAACTGTTTTTT. Its protein is CASSFWGDPEGEKLFF.

In its sample, this clonotype was seen many times. An end of the junction differs from the germline gene, which may be a read error. V gene TRBV20-1 combines with J gene TRBJ2-3; 10 bases are shared with TRBD2. This CDR3 spans 15 amino acids. CDR1 and CDR2 (germline): DFQATT, SNEGSKA (reference sequence). The CDR3 coding sequence is TGCAGTGCAAGAGCGGGGGGGCCGGGGACAGATACGCAGTATTTT. Its translation: CSARAGGPGTDTQYF.

This clonotype appeared a few times. This chain links TRBV29-1 with TRBJ1-4; D gene ambiguous. The ends were cut back, 7 bases at V and 3 bases at J, with 15 bases in the middle. This CDR3 has 14 residues. The germline V gene has CDR1 SQVTM and CDR2 ANQGSEA. CDR3 nucleotide sequence: TGCAGCGCCCGAGGTTCCAGCTCTAATGAAAAACTGTTTTTT. Translating gives CSARGSSSNEKLFF. The full variable domain, its missing parts supplied by reference TRBV29-1 and TRBJ1-4, is SAVISQKPSRDICQRGTSLTIQCQVDSQVTMMFWYRQQPGQSLTLIATANQGSEATYESGFVIDKFPISRPNLTFSTLTVSNMSPEDSSIYLCSARGSSSNEKLFFGSGTQLSVL.

The V gene is TRBV7-2, the J gene TRBJ2-1; no clear D. The CDR3 runs to 15 residues. V lost 1 base and J lost 4, with 11 bases in between. Germline-derived CDR1 and CDR2 are SGHTA and FQGNSA. This chain's CDR3 is CASSLGWPSYNEQFF. CDR3 DNA: TGTGCCAGCAGCTTAGGTTGGCCTAGTTACAATGAGCAGTTCTTC.

This clonotype was counted ten times or more. This chain joins TRBV12-3 or TRBV12-4 and TRBJ2-5; D tentatively fits TRBD1 or TRBD2 (6 bases each). V lost 3 bases, J lost 7 bases, and 21 bases lay in between. CDR3 length equals 16 residues. The CDR3 DNA reads TGTGCCAGCAGTTTGTGGGGGGCGTCTTCAAAAATGACCCAGTACTTC. The encoded protein is CASSLWGASSKMTQYF.

The chain employs TRBV6-2 or TRBV6-3 and TRBJ2-7; D may be TRBD2 (5 bases). Germline CDR1 reads MNHEY; CDR2 reads SVGEGT. The V gene lost 6 bases and the J gene lost 2 bases, with 17 bases spanning the gap. CDR3 size: 15 residues. The CDR3 DNA reads as TGTGCCAGCAGGGATGGCGGAGGAGGCCCCTACGAGCAGTACTTC. Its protein is CASRDGGGGPYEQYF.

This clonotype was counted only a few times. The chain recombines TRBV27 with TRBJ2-5; perhaps TRBD2 as D (5 bases). The J call may be mistaken, given a closer DNA end match to TRBJ2-1. The CDR3 runs 11 residues. Germline V gene data show CDR1 as MNHEY and CDR2 as SMNVEV (reference sequence). The CDR3 region is CASLVGREQFF. The CDR3 region has the DNA TGTGCCAGCCTAGTGGGGAGAGAGCAGTTCTTC.

The V and J genes are TRBV12-3 or TRBV12-4 and TRBJ1-1, with a tentative D call TRBD1 (5 bases). The V and J ends lost 1 base and 7 bases respectively, with 10 bases between them. CDR3 length: 13 amino acids. This CDR3 is CASSLGDGYEAFF. The CDR3 DNA reads TGTGCCAGCAGTTTAGGGGACGGGTATGAAGCTTTCTTT.

The rearrangement links TRBV29-1 to TRBJ2-7; TRBD2 matches at 8 bases. The length of the CDR3 is 13 residues. With 4 bases clipped from V and 3 bases from J, the junction kept 5 bases outside the gene matches. The V gene's germline CDR1 is SQVTM and CDR2 ANQGSEA. CDR3 in DNA: TGCAGCGTTGCCGGGAGGGGAAACTACGAGCAGTACTTC. Its protein product is CSVAGRGNYEQYF.

J is TRBJ1-1 and V is TRBV7-8; no clear D gene. From germline, CDR1 is SGHVS and CDR2 FQNEAQ. V was clipped by 4 bases and J by 1 base, with 19 bases between them. The CDR3 sequence is 17 residues long. The CDR3 loop is CASSSIVDGWGNTEAFF. The CDR3, as DNA: TGTGCCAGCAGCTCAATCGTCGACGGGTGGGGGAACACTGAAGCTTTCTTT. The entire variable domain, with the rest obtained from reference TRBV7-8 and TRBJ1-1, is as follows: GAGVSQSPRYKVAKRGQDVALRCDPISGHVSLFWYQQALGQGPEFLTYFQNEAQLDKSGLPSDRFFAERPEGSVSTLKIQRTQQEDSAVYLCASSSIVDGWGNTEAFFGQGTRLTVV.